These 22 T cell receptor beta chains were sequenced from one sample in a study of cytomegalovirus exposure and HLA in healthy donors (dated 2017 in TCRdb). The method was the immunoSEQ multiplex PCR assay. The multiplex PCR relied on a mix of 60 forward primers for TCR Vbeta segments and 13 reverse primers for TCR Jbeta segments. Held by TCRdb, this immuneACCESS table contains in-frame sequences only and omits some clones. Under half of the omission traces to an unresolved V gene where checked; the cause of the rest is unknown. The sample table records roughly 59,000 clones; around 68% of these occur just once. About a sixth of the sample is taken by the ten largest. The sample taken for sequencing was PBMCs. The receptors here all came from a middle-aged man in good health and CMV-seropositive.

This chain joins TRBV7-8 and TRBJ1-1; perhaps TRBD1 as D (5 bases). CDR3 length: 16 residues. Germline CDR1 reads SGHVS; CDR2 reads FQNEAQ. Trimming shortened V by 4 bases and J by 3 bases, and 18 bases separated the two germline ends. Written as DNA, the CDR3 is TGTGCCAGCAGCTACAGCATGGCGGGGGACGACACTGAAGCTTTCTTT. Protein product: CASSYSMAGDDTEAFF.

V gene TRBV7-9 combines with J gene TRBJ1-1; possibly TRBD1 for D (6 bases). Germline V lookup: CDR1 SEHNR, CDR2 FQNEAQ (reference sequence). CDR3 length equals 14 residues. Trimming pared 5 bases from V and 6 bases from J, leaving 16 bases between. CDR3 amino acids: CASSLGGAGAEAFF. CDR3 bases: TGTGCCAGCAGCCTCGGGGGGGCCGGGGCTGAAGCTTTCTTT.

The chain employs TRBV28 and TRBJ2-7; TRBD1 might be the D (6 bases). This CDR3 is built from 11 residues. Trimming stripped 8 bases from V and 5 bases from J, with 10 bases between. Germline lookup yields CDR1 MDHEN and CDR2 SYDVKM. The CDR3 DNA is TGTGCCAGCGGGACATTGAACGAGCAGTACTTC. Protein sequence: CASGTLNEQYF.

The genes are TRBV19 and TRBJ2-7; 7 nucleotides align to TRBD2. J was trimmed by 2 bases and V by 6 bases; bases with no gene match: 4. The CDR3 runs 13 residues. Germline-derived CDR1 and CDR2 are LNHDA and SQIVND (reference sequence). This chain's CDR3 is CASRGSGAYEQYF. In DNA, the CDR3 is TGTGCCAGTAGAGGAAGCGGGGCCTACGAGCAGTACTTC.

The J gene is TRBJ2-6, the V gene TRBV5-1, with 8 bases matching TRBD1. V lost 4 bases to trimming and J lost 2 bases; unmatched junction nucleotides: 2. The germline V gene has CDR1 SGHRS and CDR2 YFSETQ. The CDR3 is 15 residues long. CDR3 in amino acids: CASSPTGAGANVLTF. CDR3 in DNA: TGCGCCAGCAGCCCGACAGGGGCTGGGGCCAACGTCCTGACTTTC.

This clone was counted a few times. The genes are TRBV2 and TRBJ1-5, with D unclear. The CDR3 extends over 16 amino acids. Germline V gene lookup returns CDR1 SNHLY and CDR2 FYNNEI. The V end was cut by 5 bases, the J end by 4 bases, with 18 bases between. DNA of the CDR3: TGTGCCAGCAGTATGGGCAGGATACGCTTAAATCAGCCCCAGCATTTT. Protein sequence: CASSMGRIRLNQPQHF.

The V call is TRBV27, the J call TRBJ1-6; perhaps TRBD1 as D (6 bases). CDR1 is MNHEY, CDR2 SMNVEV, per germline (reference sequence). V lost 3 bases to trimming and J lost 7 bases, with 10 bases between them. The CDR3 runs 14 residues. CDR3 sequence: CASSFRQGNSPLHF. CDR3 DNA: TGTGCCAGCAGTTTTAGGCAGGGGAATTCACCCCTCCACTTT.

The chain uses TRBV21-1 and TRBJ2-1; the table calls TRBD2, which could not be checked here. TRBV21-1 corresponds to a pseudogene. This CDR3 region has 18 residues. The chain's CDR3 is CASIVRPGDGGPGNEQFF. CDR3 in DNA: TGTGCCAGCATCGTGAGACCGGGGGACGGGGGGCCTGGCAATGAGCAGTTCTTC.

The J gene is TRBJ2-3, the V gene TRBV9, with 12 bases identical to TRBD2. Losses at the gene ends were 2 bases for V and 2 bases for J; bases not matched to a gene: 3. This CDR3 region has 16 residues. Germline V gene data show CDR1 as SGDLS and CDR2 as YYNGEE. CDR3 protein: CASSVLAGGYTDTQYF. As DNA, the CDR3 is TGTGCCAGCAGCGTTCTAGCGGGGGGGTACACAGATACGCAGTATTTT.

The chain uses TRBV7-2 and TRBJ1-2; 8 bases fit TRBD1. The V and J ends lost 5 bases and 5 bases, in that order; junction bases with no gene match: 7. The CDR3 length is 14 residues. Looked up from germline, CDR1 is SGHTA and CDR2 is FQGNSA. CDR3 DNA: TGTGCCAGCAGCGCGTCGGGACAGGAGTATGGCTACACCTTC. Its translation is CASSASGQEYGYTF.

In DNA, the CDR3 is TGTGCCAGTAGTATAGGCGGGGTGAACTCTGGAAACACCATATATTTT. It codes for CASSIGGVNSGNTIYF. The V call is TRBV19, the J call TRBJ1-3; D gene ambiguous. This CDR3 is 16 amino acids long. V lost 1 base and J 0 bases, leaving 10 bases between the germline ends. CDR1 LNHDA and CDR2 SQIVND come from the germline V gene (reference sequence).

The V and J genes are TRBV7-2 and TRBJ2-1; 7 bases fit TRBD2. V gave up 5 bases and J gave up 3 bases; unmatched junction bases: 7. This CDR3 has 15 residues. Germline V gives CDR1 SGHTA, CDR2 FQGNSA. The CDR3 bases are TGTGCCAGCAGCCCCGGGACTAAAAACTACAATGAGCAGTTCTTC. It is translated as CASSPGTKNYNEQFF.

This sequence joins TRBV6-5 and TRBJ2-7, with D tentatively TRBD1 (6 bases). The CDR3 is 14 amino acids. CDR1 and CDR2 from the germline V gene are MNHEY and SVGAGI. V was cut by 5 bases and J by 2 bases, with 13 bases left in between. This CDR3 is CASSNRVGAYEQYF. The CDR3 coding sequence is TGTGCCAGCAGTAACAGGGTAGGGGCCTACGAGCAGTACTTC.

The chain couples TRBV13 to TRBJ2-1; the D gene is possibly TRBD1 (5 bases). V gave up 1 base and J gave up 13 bases, with 8 bases separating them. This CDR3 comprises 11 residues. In germline, CDR1 is PRHDT, CDR2 FYEKMQ (reference sequence). Here the CDR3 DNA reads TGTGCCAGCAGCTTAGCAGGGCCCCAGTTCTTC. Translating gives CASSLAGPQFF.

The rearrangement links TRBV20-1 to TRBJ2-7; possible D gene TRBD1, 6 bases. Germline V lookup: CDR1 DFQATT, CDR2 SNEGSKA (reference sequence). The CDR3 is 11 amino acids. Trimming left V 3 bases short and J 9 bases short, with 12 bases between. The CDR3 region has the DNA TGCAGTGCTAGTGATACAGGGTTGCAGTACTTC. Translation gives CSASDTGLQYF.

The V and J genes are TRBV6-5 and TRBJ2-1; 8 bases map to TRBD2. CDR3 size: 15 residues. V shed 0 bases and J 4 bases; nucleotides not matched to a gene: 2. Germline-derived CDR1 and CDR2 are MNHEY and SVGAGI. The CDR3 bases are TGTGCCAGCAGTTACTCGGCGGGGGGATACAATGAGCAGTTCTTC. The encoded protein is CASSYSAGGYNEQFF.

The chain joins TRBV10-3 to TRBJ2-1; tentative D call: TRBD2 (6 bases). Trimming removed 7 bases from V and 1 base from J, with 11 bases in between. The CDR3 totals 14 residues. Germline CDR1 is ENHRY and CDR2 is SYGVKD. The CDR3 DNA reads TGTGCCATCAACTCGGGGGTGTCCTACAATGAGCAGTTCTTC. Translating it yields CAINSGVSYNEQFF.

The chain is built from TRBV6-5 and TRBJ1-2; 10 bases map to TRBD1. V lost 2 bases to trimming and J lost 8 bases; unmatched junction nucleotides: 8. The CDR3 totals 15 residues. From germline, CDR1 is MNHEY and CDR2 SVGAGI. CDR3 residues: CASSYHHRDRGGYTF. The CDR3 nucleotides are TGTGCCAGCAGTTACCATCACCGGGACAGGGGAGGCTACACCTTC.

The V and J genes are TRBV7-8 and TRBJ2-1, with D perhaps TRBD2 (6 bases). This CDR3 is built from 13 residues. Germline V gene sequence: CDR1 SGHVS, CDR2 FQNEAQ. Trimming took 5 bases from V and 6 from J, leaving 11 bases between them. CDR3 amino acids: CASSPGLSNEQFF. CDR3 nucleotides: TGTGCCAGCAGCCCGGGACTCTCCAATGAGCAGTTCTTC.

The rearrangement links TRBV5-5 to TRBJ2-2; TRBD2 aligns across 12 bases. The CDR3 contains 15 residues. Germline CDR1 is SGHKS and CDR2 is YYEKEE (reference sequence). After removal of 2 bases from V and 7 bases from J, the junction contained 3 bases not matched to a gene. The CDR3 protein is CASSFGLAGIGELFF. As DNA, the CDR3 is TGTGCCAGCAGCTTTGGACTAGCGGGGATCGGGGAGCTGTTTTTT.

The chain combines TRBV21-1 with TRBJ2-1; TRBD1, the table's D call, was not compared with the DNA. TRBV21-1 is a pseudogene locus. The CDR3 has 17 residues. For the CDR3, the DNA is TGTGCCAGCAGCAAAGGAACTCGGGACAGGGGATGGAATGAGCAGTTCTTC. Encoded protein: CASSKGTRDRGWNEQFF.

The rearrangement uses TRBV4-2 and TRBJ2-1, with 12 nucleotides matching TRBD2. After removal of 0 bases from V and 9 bases from J, the junction contained 9 bases not matched to a gene. This CDR3 is built from 17 residues. Germline V gene sequence: CDR1 LGHNA, CDR2 YNFKEQ. Written as DNA, the CDR3 is TGTGCCAGCAGCCAAGACCCTCTAGCGGGAGGGATGGGTGAGCAGTTCTTC. The encoded protein is CASSQDPLAGGMGEQFF.